The T cell receptor (beta chain) under discussion was sequenced for a study of T-cell memory formation after mild COVID-19 (dated by TCRdb to the early 2020s). Regarding the complete study: TCR sequence clusters from the two donors were largely donor specific. Two young, previously healthy adult volunteers made up the cohort, one male and one female. In a couple of donors, T-cell clones that expanded and contracted after mild COVID-19 were followed by sequencing TCRalpha and TCRbeta repertoires longitudinally.

Ficoll-Paque density gradient centrifugation was the method used to isolate PBMCs. This clonotype appeared many times. The specificity of this receptor is unknown. No quality values exist for individual bases; no much larger clone is one base distant. The CDR3 has 16 amino acids, counting the end cysteine and phenylalanine. Only the CDR3 DNA is retained, 48 bases long and in frame from the first base. Ends trimmed: V by 0 bases, J by 6 bases; bases unmatched to a gene: 6. Via the germline V gene, CDR1 is SGHRS and CDR2 YFSETQ. Sequenced using an Illumina NovaSeq 6000. cDNA libraries for TCRalpha and TCRbeta were prepared by 5'RACE using constant-segment primers, with sample barcodes and unique molecular identifiers added. RNA was extracted from every sample with Trizol reagent. Amplification of the libraries took two PCR steps, and the second step added a second sample barcode plus Illumina TruSeq adapters. Sequencing of libraries was performed on an Illumina NovaSeq with 2 x 150 bp paired-end reads. The paper's processing steps were these. Reads were demultiplexed and collapsed into UMI-guided consensus sequences with migec v1.2.7. Using mixcr v2.1.11, UMI consensuses were aligned to TRA and TRB V and J templates and then assembled into clonotypes. Clonotypes were classified as expanded or contracted when called significant by both edgeR and NoisET, with noise models trained on biological replicates. For edgeR calls, the cutoffs were a false discovery rate-adjusted p below 0.01 and a log2 fold-change threshold of 1. As an exploratory analysis of dynamics, PCA with hierarchical clustering was applied to max-normalized trajectories of the 1000 most abundant clonotypes. Separately sequenced CD4+ and CD8+ repertoires were used to assign a CD4 or CD8 phenotype to each responding clone. TCRdb applied fastp at Q25 and MiXCR to the public reads, then kept only in-frame beta chains. Entries are consolidated by CDR3 protein sequence, retaining the most common genes and DNA. The V and J calls here are based on TCRdb, not the publication. This sample holds around 110,000 distinct CDR3 sequences; around 15% were observed only once. The ten biggest clones cover less than 45% of the sample.

Study-level results and caveats: Clones that contracted from day 15 to 85 showed balanced CD4/CD8 phenotypes, whereas a second wave of clones that expanded from day 15 to 37 leaned towards CD4+. The second-wave clones that peaked on day 37 were not confirmed to be SARS-CoV-2 specific. Contracting CD4+ clones appeared mostly in the CM and EM memory subsets, whereas CD8+ clones were enriched in EMRA. Some responding clones were found in pre-infection memory, which suggests that pre-existing cross-reactive memory T cells took part in the SARS-CoV-2 response. Only a couple of mild cases were covered in the study, and larger cohorts including severe cases with pre-infection samples were considered necessary.

The chain joins TRBV5-1 to TRBJ2-1, and TRBD1 aligns with 10 junction nucleotides. This TCR was sampled from a man younger than 35 who had mild COVID-19 (a few samples of this study predate the infection). The sample titles of this study are shuffled in the database, so cell type and time point are left out; the donor was told from shared clones. Sequenced input: PBMCs or a T cell subset sorted from them (not recorded which). At the DNA level, the sequence is TGCGCCAGCAGCTTGGATTGGGACAGGGGTCGCAATGAGCAGTTCTTC. Its translation is CASSLDWDRGRNEQFF.